These 2 T cell receptor beta chains originate from one sample sequenced in a study of shared clonotypes between healthy human individuals. In the naive CD8 group, cells lacked CD45RO and were positively selected for CCR7, so terminally differentiated effector memory CD45RA+ cells were left out. Data came from immunoSEQ multiplex PCR; TCRdb stores just in-frame clones and leaves some out. The table includes hundreds of thousands of clones, 85% to 95% detected once. The specimen sequenced was naive CD8+ T cells sorted from blood. The receptors were sampled from a woman in her twenties or thirties in good health.

The V gene is TRBV27, the J gene TRBJ1-5; 7 bases line up with TRBD1. The germline gives CDR1 MNHEY, CDR2 SMNVEV (reference sequence). The ends lost 5 bases at V and 7 bases at J; junction bases unmatched: 8. This CDR3 has 14 amino acids. The CDR3 sequence is CASSPRQGGQPQHF. The CDR3 DNA is TGTGCCAGCAGTCCCAGACAGGGTGGACAGCCCCAGCATTTT.

The gene calls are TRBV9 and TRBJ1-1; D is possibly TRBD1 (5 bases). V was pared by 3 bases and J by 5 bases, with 11 bases between. Germline V gene data show CDR1 as SGDLS and CDR2 as YYNGEE. This CDR3 has 13 residues. CDR3 residues: CASSAGLATEAFF. The CDR3 nucleotides are TGTGCCAGCAGCGCAGGGCTGGCAACTGAAGCTTTCTTT.